The T cell receptor beta chain described here comes from a study of blood T cell repertoires in COVID-19. Study information: The cDNA or gDNA used as material had been derived from T cells, B-cell-depleted T cells, or PBMCs.

Only in-frame clones appear in the TCRdb table, and some are missing; sequencing was by immunoSEQ multiplex PCR. The sample gives about 80,000 clones, approximately 88% of which show up once; more than 5.5% is in the top ten. V gave up 0 bases and J gave up 6 bases; unmatched junction bases: 6. The CDR3 covers 17 residues. Germline loops: CDR1 SGHRS, CDR2 YFSETQ. The chain links TRBV5-1 to TRBJ2-1, with 13 positions matching TRBD2. The receptor was derived from a woman of 80 years or more with acute or convalescent COVID-19. Specimen: peripheral blood. CDR3 DNA: TGCGCCAGCAGCTTGGGGACTAGCGGGAGTTGGGGCAATGAGCAGTTCTTC. Its translation is CASSLGTSGSWGNEQFF. The whole variable domain, remainder taken from reference TRBV5-1 and TRBJ2-1, is KAGVTQTPRYLIKTRGQQVTLSCSPISGHRSVSWYQQTPGQGLQFLFEYFSETQRNKGNFPGRFSGRQFSNSRSEMNVSTLELGDSALYLCASSLGTSGSWGNEQFFGPGTRLTVL.